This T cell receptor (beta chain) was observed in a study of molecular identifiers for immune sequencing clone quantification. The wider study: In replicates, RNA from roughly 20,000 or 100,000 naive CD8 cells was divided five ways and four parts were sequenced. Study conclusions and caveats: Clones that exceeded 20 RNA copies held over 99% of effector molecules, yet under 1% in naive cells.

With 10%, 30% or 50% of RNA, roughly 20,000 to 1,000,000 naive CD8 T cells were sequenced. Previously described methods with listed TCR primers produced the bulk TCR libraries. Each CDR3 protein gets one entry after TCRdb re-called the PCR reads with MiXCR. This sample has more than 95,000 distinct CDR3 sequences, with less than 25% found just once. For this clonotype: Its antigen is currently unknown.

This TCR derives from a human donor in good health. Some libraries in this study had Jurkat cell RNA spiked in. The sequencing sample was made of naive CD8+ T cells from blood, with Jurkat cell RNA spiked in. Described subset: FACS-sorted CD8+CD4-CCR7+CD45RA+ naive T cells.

The CDR3 sequence: CASSHGMGQINEKLFF. CDR3 DNA: TGCGCCAGCAGCCATGGTATGGGACAGATTAATGAAAAACTGTTTTTT. The V call is TRBV4-1, the J call TRBJ1-4; 7 positions match TRBD1. From germline, CDR1 is MGHRA and CDR2 YSYEKL. This CDR3 has 16 amino acids. V lost 3 bases and J lost 4; bases outside the gene matches: 8.